The 15 T cell receptor beta chains reported below all come from one sample, sequenced in a study of T cell responses to AZD1222 COVID-19 vaccine. The protocol was immunoSEQ multiplex PCR, while the TCRdb copy is restricted to in-frame clones and leaves out a portion. The data show over 45,000 clones, with 89% seen just once and about 2% held by the top ten. Sequencing used peripheral blood, obtained on day 0 of AZD1222 vaccination. These receptors were obtained from an adult in good health.

This chain connects TRBV18 to TRBJ2-5, with 9 bases identical to TRBD1. The CDR3 is made up of 18 amino acids. V trimming: 2 bases; J trimming: 2 bases; junction bases outside the gene matches: 12. The germline CDR1 and CDR2 sequences are KGHSH and LQKENI. The CDR3 sequence is CASSPTGQGQQGQETQYF. The CDR3 nucleotides are TGTGCCAGCTCACCAACGGGACAGGGTCAGCAGGGGCAAGAGACCCAGTACTTC.

The V and J genes are TRBV7-2 and TRBJ2-7, with D possibly matching TRBD2 (6 bases). Germline CDR1 and CDR2: SGHTA and FQGNSA. Trimming removed 1 base at V and 4 bases at J, with 14 bases between. The CDR3 has 15 amino acids. CDR3 sequence reads: CASSLGFGSEYEQYF. As DNA, the CDR3 is TGTGCCAGCAGCTTAGGGTTCGGGAGCGAGTACGAGCAGTACTTC.

This clone has a single count. This chain links TRBV18 with TRBJ2-2; 11 nucleotides align to TRBD1. V shed 4 bases and J 3 bases; nucleotides not matched to a gene: 4. Germline loops: CDR1 KGHSH, CDR2 LQKENI. The CDR3 covers 16 residues. The CDR3 DNA sequence: TGTGCCAGCTCACAACCGGGACAGGGGGACACCGGGGAGCTGTTTTTT. Encoded protein: CASSQPGQGDTGELFF.

This clone came up a few times. V usage is TRBV6-5 and J usage is TRBJ2-7; 10 nucleotides agree with TRBD2. CDR1 and CDR2 from the germline V gene are MNHEY and SVGAGI. After removal of 6 bases from V and 2 bases from J, the junction contained 4 bases not matched to a gene. The CDR3 is made up of 14 amino acids. As DNA, the CDR3 is TGTGCCAGCAGCCCAGCGGGAGGGCCCTACGAGCAGTACTTC. This codes for CASSPAGGPYEQYF.

J is TRBJ1-5 and V is TRBV19, with D perhaps TRBD1 (5 bases). Per germline, CDR1 LNHDA and CDR2 SQIVND (reference sequence). The CDR3 is 14 amino acids. The V gene lost 3 bases and the J gene lost 6 bases, with 12 bases spanning the gap. CDR3 loop: CASSMLGVAQPQHF. Written as DNA, the CDR3 is TGTGCCAGTAGTATGTTAGGGGTGGCTCAGCCCCAGCATTTT. The full variable domain, its missing parts supplied by reference TRBV19 and TRBJ1-5, is DGGITQSPKYLFRKEGQNVTLSCEQNLNHDAMYWYRQDPGQGLRLIYYSQIVNDFQKGDIAEGYSVSREKKESFPLTVTSAQKNPTAFYLCASSMLGVAQPQHFGDGTRLSIL.

This sequence joins TRBV29-1 and TRBJ1-2; 9 bases fit TRBD1. CDR3 length equals 11 residues. Germline-derived CDR1 and CDR2 are SQVTM and ANQGSEA. Germline trimming cut 4 bases from V and 8 bases from J; bases unmatched to any gene: 2. Here the CDR3 DNA reads TGCAGCGTTGCGGACAGGGGCGGCTACACCTTC. Residues: CSVADRGGYTF.

This clone showed up just once. The V gene is TRBV18, the J gene TRBJ1-2; D is undetermined. Germline CDR1 reads KGHSH; CDR2 reads LQKENI. V was clipped by 4 bases and J by 8 bases, with 17 bases between them. The length of the CDR3 is 14 residues. The CDR3 region is CASSLGRALGGYTF. DNA for the CDR3: TGTGCCAGCTCACTTGGTCGGGCGCTGGGGGGCTACACCTTC.

J is TRBJ2-5 and V is TRBV30, with D unclear. Trimming removed 0 bases at V and 2 bases at J, with 7 bases between. Looked up from germline, CDR1 is GTSNPN and CDR2 is SVGIG (reference sequence). The CDR3 has 13 residues. The CDR3 DNA follows: TGTGCCTGGAGTGTACTGGCGCAAGAGACCCAGTACTTC. Translating it yields CAWSVLAQETQYF.

V is TRBV10-1 and J is TRBJ2-1, with D perhaps TRBD2 (5 bases). The length of the CDR3 is 15 residues. V dropped 3 bases and J dropped 8 bases, with 17 bases sitting between them. Germline V gene lookup returns CDR1 WNHNN and CDR2 SYGVQD (reference sequence). CDR3 protein: CASSEGLEGLDEQFF. In nucleotides, the CDR3 is TGCGCCAGCAGTGAAGGTCTAGAGGGTTTGGATGAGCAGTTCTTC.

This rearrangement joins TRBV2 to TRBJ2-1, with D tentatively TRBD2 (5 bases). V lost 2 bases to trimming and J lost 7 bases, with 9 bases between them. The CDR3 length is 13 residues. The V gene's germline CDR1 is SNHLY and CDR2 FYNNEI. CDR3 protein: CASSETRENEQFF. CDR3 DNA sequence: TGTGCCAGCAGTGAAACTAGAGAAAATGAGCAGTTCTTC.

The rearrangement uses TRBV18 and TRBJ2-1; 11 bases are a match to TRBD2. CDR3 length equals 16 residues. V dropped 5 bases and J dropped 2; count of bases not matched to a gene: 5. The V gene's germline CDR1 is KGHSH and CDR2 LQKENI. CDR3 in amino acids: CASSTSGLAAYNEQFF. The CDR3 nucleotides read TGTGCCAGCTCAACTTCGGGACTAGCGGCCTACAATGAGCAGTTCTTC.

J is TRBJ1-5 and V is TRBV27; TRBD1 is a possible D gene (5 bases). CDR3 length: 15 amino acids. Trimming left V 3 bases short and J 5 bases short, with 14 bases between. The germline CDR1 and CDR2 sequences are MNHEY and SMNVEV (reference sequence). The CDR3 bases are TGTGCCAGCAGTTTGAGGGGTTTGGGGTATCAGCCCCAGCATTTT. As protein: CASSLRGLGYQPQHF.

This rearrangement joins TRBV28 to TRBJ1-1, with 9 bases identical to TRBD1. The germline gives CDR1 MDHEN, CDR2 SYDVKM. V dropped 6 bases and J dropped 0; count of bases not matched to a gene: 8. The CDR3 runs to 16 residues. The CDR3 region has the DNA TGTGCCAGCAGGGGTTGGACAGGGGTACTGAACACTGAAGCTTTCTTT. Translation: CASRGWTGVLNTEAFF.

The chain combines TRBV3-1 (or the pseudogene TRBV3-2) with TRBJ2-3; 9 nucleotides agree with TRBD1. V lost 4 bases to trimming and J lost 7 bases; unmatched junction nucleotides: 12. The CDR3 is made up of 16 amino acids. From germline, CDR1 is LGHDT and CDR2 YNNKEL (reference sequence). The CDR3 DNA sequence: TGTGCCAGCAGCCGCAACTCCGGGACAGGGTCACATACGCAGTATTTT. Translated: CASSRNSGTGSHTQYF.

J is TRBJ2-1 and V is TRBV27, with TRBD2 matching over 11 bases. With 2 bases clipped from V and 7 bases from J, the junction kept 7 bases outside the gene matches. The CDR3 totals 16 residues. Germline CDR1 MNHEY, CDR2 SMNVEV (reference sequence). The CDR3: CASSLGGLAGRNEQFF. Written as DNA, the CDR3 is TGTGCCAGCAGTTTAGGCGGACTAGCGGGTAGAAATGAGCAGTTCTTC.